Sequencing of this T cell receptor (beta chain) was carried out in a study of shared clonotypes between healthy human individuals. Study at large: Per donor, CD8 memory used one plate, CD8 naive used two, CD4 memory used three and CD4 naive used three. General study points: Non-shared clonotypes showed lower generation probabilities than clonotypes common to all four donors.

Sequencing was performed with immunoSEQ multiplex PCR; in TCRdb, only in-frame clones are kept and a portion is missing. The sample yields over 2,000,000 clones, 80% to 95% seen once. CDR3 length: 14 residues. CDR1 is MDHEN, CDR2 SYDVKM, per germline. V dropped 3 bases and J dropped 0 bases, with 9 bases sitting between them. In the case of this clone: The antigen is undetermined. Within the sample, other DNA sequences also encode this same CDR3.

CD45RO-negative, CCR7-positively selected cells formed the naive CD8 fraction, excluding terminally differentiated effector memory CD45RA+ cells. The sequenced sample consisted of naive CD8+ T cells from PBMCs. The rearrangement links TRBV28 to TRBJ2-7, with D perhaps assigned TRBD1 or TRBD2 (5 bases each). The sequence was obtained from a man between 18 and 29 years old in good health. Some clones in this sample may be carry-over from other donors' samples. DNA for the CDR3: TGTGCCAGCAGTTTTGGGACCGACTCCTACGAGCAGTACTTC. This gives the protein CASSFGTDSYEQYF.